This TCR beta chain was identified during a study of blood T cell repertoires in COVID-19. The wider study: COVID-19 samples, acute and convalescent, were from the United States, Italy and Spain. PBMCs, B-cell-depleted T cells, or T cells provided the cDNA or gDNA that made up the material.

As processed by the authors: Amplification from reference gene primers served as the basis for estimated nucleated cell counts. Sequencing used immunoSEQ multiplex PCR; TCRdb keeps in-frame clones, though not all of them. That table gives V, J and clone size, and the DNA gave D and trimming. Altogether approximately 100,000 clones are present, 84% being singletons, with the ten largest covering 13%. CDR3 size: 14 residues. The V end lost 6 bases, the J end lost 1 base, and 11 bases lay between the germline ends. Per germline, CDR1 MNHEY and CDR2 SVGAGI. The sample consisted of peripheral blood. The sequence derives from a human donor in a cohort sampled during active or convalescent COVID-19. V gene TRBV6-5 combines with J gene TRBJ2-3; TRBD2 might be the D (6 bases). This chain's CDR3 is CASRPPGGTDTQYF. The CDR3 DNA sequence: TGTGCCAGCAGACCCCCGGGAGGCACAGATACGCAGTATTTT.